This T cell receptor (beta chain) was found in a study of cytomegalovirus exposure and HLA in healthy donors. About this clone itself: Antigen unknown.

Study outcomes and limitations: Investigators reported some 150 TCR beta chains as tied to cytomegalovirus. The study assumed roughly uniform donor sequencing depth for presence/absence analyses.

Losses at the gene ends were 8 bases for V and 3 bases for J; bases not matched to a gene: 2. Looked up from germline, CDR1 is MNHEY and CDR2 is SVGAGI. This CDR3 comprises 12 residues. 60 Vbeta and 13 Jbeta primers were used in PCR. Sequencing was performed with immunoSEQ multiplex PCR; in TCRdb, only in-frame clones are kept and a portion is missing. Of approximately 150,000 clones listed, 80% are singletons. V gene TRBV6-5 combines with J gene TRBJ1-1; 8 positions agree with TRBD1. Material for sequencing was PBMCs. The source is a man aged 25-40 years in good health and CMV-seronegative. CDR3 sequence reads: CASQGADTEAFF. The CDR3 nucleotides are TGTGCCAGCCAGGGGGCAGACACTGAAGCTTTCTTT.